This T cell receptor beta chain came from a study of cytomegalovirus exposure and HLA in healthy donors. The PCR used 60 Vbeta and 13 Jbeta primers. Only in-frame clones appear in the TCRdb table, and some are missing; sequencing was by immunoSEQ multiplex PCR. The sample includes some 140,000 clones, approximately 70% of them seen just once. CDR1 and CDR2 (germline): SGDLS, YYNGEE. J was trimmed by 9 bases and V by 4 bases; bases with no gene match: 12. The length of the CDR3 is 15 residues. The J gene is TRBJ2-5, the V gene TRBV9; 10 positions match TRBD2. Material for sequencing was PBMCs. The clonotype originates from a woman aged 40 to 50 in good health and CMV-seronegative. This CDR3 reads CASSPRTSGGGAQYF. CDR3 DNA: TGTGCCAGCAGCCCCAGGACTAGCGGCGGAGGGGCCCAGTACTTC.